The 27 T cell receptor beta chains reported below all come from one sample, sequenced in a study of T cell responses to AZD1222 COVID-19 vaccine. Using immunoSEQ multiplex PCR, the repertoire was profiled, and TCRdb retains in-frame clones only, with some absent. The table has around 190,000 clones, around 88% seen once. Sequenced material: peripheral blood, taken on day 0 of AZD1222 vaccination. These receptor sequences come from an adult in good health.

The rearrangement uses TRBV28 and TRBJ2-1, with 8 bases aligning to TRBD2. V trimming: 4 bases; J trimming: 8 bases; junction bases outside the gene matches: 7. CDR1 is MDHEN, CDR2 SYDVKM, per germline. The CDR3 sequence is 14 residues long. The DNA of the CDR3 is TGTGCCAGCAGTTCCCCCGGGAGGGGCGATGAGCAGTTCTTC. Encoded protein: CASSSPGRGDEQFF.

V is TRBV12-3 or TRBV12-4 and J is TRBJ1-5; D remains ambiguous. The CDR3 loop spans 13 amino acids. V lost 7 bases to trimming and J lost 2 bases, with 9 bases between them. In nucleotides, the CDR3 is TGTGCCAGCACCTGGGCCGGCAATCAGCCCCAGCATTTT. It encodes CASTWAGNQPQHF.

This clone was seen a few times. This chain links TRBV6-5 with TRBJ2-7, with 9 positions matching TRBD2. The V gene's germline CDR1 is MNHEY and CDR2 SVGAGI. The CDR3 totals 13 residues. With 6 bases clipped from V and 5 bases from J, the junction kept 5 bases outside the gene matches. The CDR3 region has the DNA TGTGCCAGCAGACTGACTAGCGGCCACGAGCAGTACTTC. Amino acids: CASRLTSGHEQYF.

The V call is TRBV6-4, the J call TRBJ1-2; 8 bases map to TRBD1. This CDR3 is built from 15 residues. V dropped 8 bases and J dropped 1; count of bases not matched to a gene: 9. Germline V lookup: CDR1 MRHNA, CDR2 SNTAGT. CDR3 DNA sequence: TGTGCCAGCGAAAAAAACAGGGGGGATAACTATGGCTACACCTTC. Its protein is CASEKNRGDNYGYTF.

The J gene is TRBJ2-5, the V gene TRBV15; D call uncertain. V gave up 5 bases and J gave up 4 bases, with 17 bases separating them. Germline values: CDR1 LNHNV, CDR2 YYDKDF (reference sequence). This CDR3 is 15 amino acids long. This CDR3 reads CATSVGRVGLETQYF. The CDR3 coding sequence is TGTGCCACCAGCGTAGGAAGGGTGGGTTTAGAGACCCAGTACTTC.

This clone has just a few counts. The gene calls are TRBV28 and TRBJ1-3; a possible D gene is TRBD1 (5 bases). CDR3 size: 15 residues. Looked up from germline, CDR1 is MDHEN and CDR2 is SYDVKM. Trimming cost V 6 bases and J 3 bases, with 15 bases left between them. Here the CDR3 reads CASRISRVSGNTIYF. The CDR3 DNA follows: TGTGCCAGCAGGATTTCCAGGGTGAGTGGAAACACCATATATTTT.

This chain links TRBV6-6 with TRBJ2-1, with 10 bases that match TRBD2. This CDR3 contains 16 residues. V shed 2 bases, J shed 9 bases, and the junction held 10 bases outside the gene matches. The germline gives CDR1 MNHNY, CDR2 SVGAGI (reference sequence). For the CDR3, the DNA is TGTGCCAGCAGTTACGAGGGGCTAGCGGGGGATGGTGAGCAGTTCTTC. It specifies CASSYEGLAGDGEQFF.

This clone was observed a single time. The chain recombines TRBV7-3 with TRBJ2-1; possibly TRBD2 for D (6 bases). Per the germline V gene, CDR1 is SGHTA and CDR2 is FQGTGA. Trimming stripped 4 bases from V and 5 bases from J, with 18 bases between. The CDR3 has 16 amino acids. The CDR3 bases are TGTGCCAGCAGCTCCCTCGGGACTCCCAGCGACAATGAGCAGTTCTTC. The encoded protein is CASSSLGTPSDNEQFF.

V and J are TRBV18 and TRBJ2-7; TRBD1 agrees at 7 bases. The CDR3 consists of 15 residues. Germline loops: CDR1 KGHSH, CDR2 LQKENI. Trimming took 0 bases from V and 2 from J; bases not matched to a gene: 4. The CDR3 here is CASSPPGTEAYEQYF. The CDR3 nucleotides read TGTGCCAGCTCACCACCCGGGACAGAAGCCTACGAGCAGTACTTC.

J is TRBJ2-5 and V is TRBV2, with TRBD2 matching 9 bases. This CDR3 is 16 amino acids long. CDR1 is SNHLY, CDR2 FYNNEI, per germline. Trimming took 6 bases from V and 5 from J; bases not matched to a gene: 13. The CDR3 region is CASSPPTSGVGETQYF. The CDR3 region has the DNA TGTGCCAGCAGCCCTCCGACTAGCGGAGTGGGGGAGACCCAGTACTTC.

This chain joins TRBV7-2 and TRBJ1-4; 12 nucleotides match TRBD1. This CDR3 comprises 13 residues. V trimming: 8 bases; J trimming: 6 bases; junction bases outside the gene matches: 1. CDR1 is SGHTA and CDR2 is FQGNSA in the germline V gene. The CDR3 nucleotides are TGTGCCAGCGGGACAGGGGGCGATGAAAAACTGTTTTTT. Translation: CASGTGGDEKLFF.

The V call is TRBV28, the J call TRBJ2-1; 9 bases line up with TRBD1. CDR3 length equals 15 residues. The ends lost 5 bases at V and 9 bases at J; junction bases unmatched: 11. Germline CDR1 MDHEN, CDR2 SYDVKM. CDR3 DNA: TGTGCCAGCAGTGAGCCGGGACAGGGAATTGGTGAGCAGTTCTTC. As protein: CASSEPGQGIGEQFF.

The chain links TRBV16 to TRBJ2-7, with TRBD1 matching over 10 bases. The germline gives CDR1 KGHSY, CDR2 FQNENV. V lost 2 bases to trimming and J lost 3 bases; unmatched junction nucleotides: 16. The CDR3 has 19 residues. The DNA of the CDR3 is TGTGCCAGCAGCCAAGTAACCCCTGTGACAGGGGGCTTTGACTACGAGCAGTACTTC. It specifies CASSQVTPVTGGFDYEQYF.

The rearrangement joins TRBV18 to TRBJ2-4; a possible D gene is TRBD1 (6 bases). CDR1 is KGHSH, CDR2 LQKENI, per germline. Trimming pared 8 bases from V and 0 bases from J, leaving 17 bases between. The CDR3 has 16 residues. The CDR3 loop reads CASRETGGLAKNIQYF. Written as DNA, the CDR3 is TGTGCCAGCCGCGAGACAGGAGGACTAGCCAAAAACATTCAGTACTTC.

The rearrangement joins TRBV28 to TRBJ1-2; the match to TRBD1 covers 8 bases. Germline CDR1 is MDHEN and CDR2 is SYDVKM. V lost 5 bases to trimming and J lost 2 bases; unmatched junction nucleotides: 7. The CDR3 contains 15 residues. CDR3 DNA: TGTGCCAGCAGTGAACCCGGGACAGGAAACTATGGCTACACCTTC. Its translation is CASSEPGTGNYGYTF.

The chain couples TRBV5-1 to TRBJ2-2; D is possibly TRBD2 (5 bases). Trimming removed 4 bases at V and 5 bases at J, with 18 bases between. This CDR3 is built from 16 residues. CDR1 and CDR2 (germline): SGHRS, YFSETQ. The CDR3 nucleotides read TGCGCCAGCAGCAACCACCGGCAGAGAGGGACCGGGGAGCTGTTTTTT. Encoded protein: CASSNHRQRGTGELFF. The variable domain in full, completed from reference TRBV5-1 and TRBJ2-2, reads KAGVTQTPRYLIKTRGQQVTLSCSPISGHRSVSWYQQTPGQGLQFLFEYFSETQRNKGNFPGRFSGRQFSNSRSEMNVSTLELGDSALYLCASSNHRQRGTGELFFGEGSRLTVL.

The genes are TRBV7-3 and TRBJ2-3; D ambiguous. The germline CDR1 and CDR2 sequences are SGHTA and FQGTGA. CDR3 length: 13 residues. The V end lost 2 bases, the J end lost 8 bases, and 11 bases lay between the germline ends. In DNA, the CDR3 is TGTGCCAGCAGCTTAGGTCCCTCAGGTACGCAGTATTTT. Its protein product is CASSLGPSGTQYF.

Notes on this clone: At the DNA level, this CDR3 is encoded by other sequences in the same sample as well. This chain connects TRBV18 to TRBJ1-2; 9 positions match TRBD1. The V gene's germline CDR1 is KGHSH and CDR2 LQKENI. The CDR3 consists of 15 residues. V dropped 3 bases and J dropped 2; count of bases not matched to a gene: 4. The CDR3 is CASSPPGQGNYGYTF. CDR3 coding DNA: TGTGCCAGCTCACCTCCGGGACAGGGAAACTATGGCTACACCTTC.

The chain combines TRBV7-9 with TRBJ2-4; tentatively, D is TRBD2 (5 bases). CDR1 is SEHNR and CDR2 is FQNEAQ in the germline V gene (reference sequence). Trimming took off 4 bases at V and 1 base at J, with 14 bases between the two ends. CDR3 length: 16 amino acids. This chain's CDR3 is CASSSGGGMAKNIQYF. DNA for the CDR3: TGTGCCAGCAGCTCGGGCGGAGGAATGGCCAAAAACATTCAGTACTTC.

The chain carries TRBV28 and TRBJ1-6; D is unclear. The CDR3 sequence is 12 residues long. With 6 bases removed from V and 5 bases from J, the gap between germline ends came to 5 bases. Germline V gene data show CDR1 as MDHEN and CDR2 as SYDVKM. The CDR3 reads CASRGNNSPLHF. CDR3 in DNA: TGTGCCAGCAGAGGGAATAATTCACCCCTCCACTTT.

The chain employs TRBV7-9 and TRBJ2-5; the match to TRBD2 covers 11 bases. The CDR3 is 16 residues long. With 2 bases clipped from V and 4 bases from J, the junction kept 6 bases outside the gene matches. Per the germline V gene, CDR1 is SEHNR and CDR2 is FQNEAQ (reference sequence). The CDR3 coding sequence is TGTGCCAGCAGCTTAAGTAGCGGGGGGGCCGGAGAGACCCAGTACTTC. Amino acids: CASSLSSGGAGETQYF.

The V call is TRBV7-3, the J call TRBJ2-7; 11 bases align to TRBD2. The V and J ends lost 5 bases and 3 bases, in that order; junction bases with no gene match: 6. This CDR3 has 15 amino acids. Per the germline V gene, CDR1 is SGHTA and CDR2 is FQGTGA. CDR3 in amino acids: CASSTSSGRFYEQYF. Written as DNA, the CDR3 is TGTGCCAGCAGCACCTCTAGCGGGAGGTTCTACGAGCAGTACTTC.

This clone was observed a handful of times. The V call is TRBV9, the J call TRBJ1-1; D is uncertain. Germline V CDR1 and CDR2: SGDLS, YYNGEE. The CDR3 is 14 residues long. The V and J ends lost 0 bases and 1 base respectively, with 7 bases between them. CDR3 sequence reads: CASSVAGRNTEAFF. CDR3 in DNA: TGTGCCAGCAGCGTAGCTGGCAGGAACACTGAAGCTTTCTTT.

The rearrangement links TRBV30 to TRBJ1-5; D is unresolved. Germline values: CDR1 GTSNPN, CDR2 SVGIG (reference sequence). There are 14 residues in the CDR3. The V gene lost 0 bases and the J gene lost 2 bases, with 8 bases spanning the gap. This CDR3 reads CAWSVQRGNQPQHF. The DNA for the CDR3 is TGTGCCTGGAGTGTACAGCGGGGCAATCAGCCCCAGCATTTT. Drawing the rest from reference TRBV30 and TRBJ1-5, the complete variable domain is SQTIHQWPATLVQPVGSPLSLECTVEGTSNPNLYWYRQAAGRGLQLLFYSVGIGQISSEVPQNLSASRPQDRQFILSSKKLLLSDSGFYLCAWSVQRGNQPQHFGDGTRLSIL.

The chain links TRBV4-3 to TRBJ2-1, with 7 bases lining up with TRBD2. The germline V gene encodes CDR1 LGHNA and CDR2 YSLEER. The CDR3 has 15 residues. Germline trimming cut 4 bases from V and 0 bases from J; bases unmatched to any gene: 3. CDR3 residues: CASSPRGGSYNEQFF. CDR3 sequence (DNA): TGCGCCAGCAGCCCCCGCGGGGGCTCCTACAATGAGCAGTTCTTC.

V gene TRBV18 combines with J gene TRBJ2-7; D remains unclear. CDR1 and CDR2 from the germline V gene are KGHSH and LQKENI. V was trimmed by 3 bases and J by 0 bases, leaving 12 bases between them. The CDR3 contains 15 residues. The CDR3: CASSPKRRTSYEQYF. The CDR3 region has the DNA TGTGCCAGCTCACCCAAGCGTAGGACCTCCTACGAGCAGTACTTC.

The chain is built from TRBV11-3 and TRBJ2-1; tentatively, D is TRBD2 (6 bases). CDR3 length equals 12 residues. Looked up from germline, CDR1 is SGHNT and CDR2 is YENEEA. V lost 5 bases, J lost 8 bases, and 10 bases lay in between. The CDR3 spells CASSPGGDEQFF. CDR3 bases: TGTGCCAGCAGCCCCGGGGGAGATGAGCAGTTCTTC.